This T cell receptor beta chain comes out of a study of OX40 agonist ivuxolimab in advanced cancers. Overall study: Dose-escalation patients had hepatocellular carcinoma, melanoma, renal cell or head and neck cancer.

Assay used: immunoSEQ multiplex PCR; TCRdb lists only in-frame clones, some missing. The table has about 25,000 clones, 70% to 90% seen once. The CDR3 has 16 residues. Germline lookup yields CDR1 SGHRS and CDR2 YFSETQ. Trimming cost V 1 base and J 2 bases, with 16 bases left between them. Material: CD4+ or CD8+ T cells sorted from blood, obtained in a trial of the OX40 agonist ivuxolimab. The J gene is TRBJ2-7, the V gene TRBV5-1; D is possibly TRBD1 or TRBD2 (6 bases each). The clonotype was recovered from an adult with an advanced solid tumor such as melanoma, head and neck, liver or kidney cancer. As DNA, the CDR3 is TGCGCCAGCAGCTTGACGGGGGCTCCTTTGACCTACGAGCAGTACTTC. This codes for CASSLTGAPLTYEQYF.